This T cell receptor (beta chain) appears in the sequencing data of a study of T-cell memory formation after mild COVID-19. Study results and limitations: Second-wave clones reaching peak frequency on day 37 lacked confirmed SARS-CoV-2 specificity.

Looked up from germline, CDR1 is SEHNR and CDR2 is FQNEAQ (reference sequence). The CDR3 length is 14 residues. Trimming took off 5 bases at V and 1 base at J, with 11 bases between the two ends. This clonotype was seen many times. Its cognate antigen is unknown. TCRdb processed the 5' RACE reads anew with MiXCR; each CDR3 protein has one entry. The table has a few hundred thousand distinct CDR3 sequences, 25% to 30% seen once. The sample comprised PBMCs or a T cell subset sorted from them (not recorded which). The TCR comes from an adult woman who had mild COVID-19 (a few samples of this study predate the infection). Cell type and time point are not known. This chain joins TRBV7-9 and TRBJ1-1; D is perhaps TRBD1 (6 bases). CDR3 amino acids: CASSPGHSNTEAFF. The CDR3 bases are TGTGCCAGCAGCCCGGGACATTCGAACACTGAAGCTTTCTTT.